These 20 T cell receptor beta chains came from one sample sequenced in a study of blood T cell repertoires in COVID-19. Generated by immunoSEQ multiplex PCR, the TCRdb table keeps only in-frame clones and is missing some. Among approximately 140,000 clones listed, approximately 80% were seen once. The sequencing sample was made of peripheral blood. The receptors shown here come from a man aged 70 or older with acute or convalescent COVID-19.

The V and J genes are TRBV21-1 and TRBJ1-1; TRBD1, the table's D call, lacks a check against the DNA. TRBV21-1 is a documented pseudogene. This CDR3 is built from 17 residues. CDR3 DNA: TGTGCCAGCAGCTTGGGGACACGATTGTTCGGAAACACTGAAGCTTTCTTT. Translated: CASSLGTRLFGNTEAFF.

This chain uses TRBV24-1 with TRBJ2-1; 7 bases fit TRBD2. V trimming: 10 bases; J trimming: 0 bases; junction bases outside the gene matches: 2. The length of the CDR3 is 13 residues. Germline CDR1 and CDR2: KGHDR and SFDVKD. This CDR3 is CATGGSSYNEQFF. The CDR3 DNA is TGTGCCACGGGCGGGAGCTCCTACAATGAGCAGTTCTTC.

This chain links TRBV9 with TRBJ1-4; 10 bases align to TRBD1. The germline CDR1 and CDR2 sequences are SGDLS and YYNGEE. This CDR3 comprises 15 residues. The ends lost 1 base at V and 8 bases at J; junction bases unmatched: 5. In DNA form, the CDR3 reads TGTGCCAGCAGCGTATTTGGACAGGGGGGCGAAAAACTGTTTTTT. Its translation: CASSVFGQGGEKLFF.

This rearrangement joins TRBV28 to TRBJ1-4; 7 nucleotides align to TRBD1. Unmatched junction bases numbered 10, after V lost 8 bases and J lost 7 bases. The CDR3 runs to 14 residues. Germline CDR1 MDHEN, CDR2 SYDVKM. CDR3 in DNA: TGTGCCAGCTCCCGAGGGGGCTTTAGTGAAAAACTGTTTTTT. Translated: CASSRGGFSEKLFF.

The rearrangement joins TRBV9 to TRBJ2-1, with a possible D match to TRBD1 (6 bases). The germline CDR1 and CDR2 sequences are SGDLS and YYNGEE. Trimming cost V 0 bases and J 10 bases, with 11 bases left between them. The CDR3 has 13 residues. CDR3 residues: CASSVAGVGEQFF. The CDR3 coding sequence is TGTGCCAGCAGCGTAGCAGGGGTTGGCGAGCAGTTCTTC.

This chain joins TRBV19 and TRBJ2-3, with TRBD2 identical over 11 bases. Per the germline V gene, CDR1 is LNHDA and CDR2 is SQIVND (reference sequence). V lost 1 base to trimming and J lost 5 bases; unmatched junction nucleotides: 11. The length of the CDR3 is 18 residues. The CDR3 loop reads CASSIGPTSGNRGDTQYF. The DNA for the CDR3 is TGTGCCAGTAGTATAGGACCGACTAGCGGGAACCGAGGAGATACGCAGTATTTT.

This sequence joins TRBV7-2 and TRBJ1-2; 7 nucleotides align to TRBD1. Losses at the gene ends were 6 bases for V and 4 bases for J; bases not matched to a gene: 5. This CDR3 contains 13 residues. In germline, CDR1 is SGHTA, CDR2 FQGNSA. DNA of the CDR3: TGTGCCAGCAGGCCGGGACAGCCCTATGGCTACACCTTC. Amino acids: CASRPGQPYGYTF.

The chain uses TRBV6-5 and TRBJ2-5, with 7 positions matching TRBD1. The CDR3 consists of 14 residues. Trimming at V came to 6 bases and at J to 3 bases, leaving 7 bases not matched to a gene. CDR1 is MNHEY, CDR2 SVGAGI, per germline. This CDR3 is CASSRWDREETQYF. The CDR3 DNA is TGTGCCAGCAGCCGGTGGGACAGAGAAGAGACCCAGTACTTC.

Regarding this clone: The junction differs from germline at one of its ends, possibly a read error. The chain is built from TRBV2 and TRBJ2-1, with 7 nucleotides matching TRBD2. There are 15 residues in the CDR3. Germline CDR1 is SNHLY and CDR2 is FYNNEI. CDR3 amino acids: CASSEYRGGPGPGIF. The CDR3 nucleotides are TGTGCCAGCAGTGAATATCGGGGAGGGCCGGGGCCTGGCATCTTC.

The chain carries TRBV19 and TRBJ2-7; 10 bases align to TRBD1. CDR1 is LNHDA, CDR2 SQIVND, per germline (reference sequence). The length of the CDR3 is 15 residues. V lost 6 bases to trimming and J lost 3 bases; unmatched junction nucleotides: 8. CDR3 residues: CASSLTTGGHYEQYF. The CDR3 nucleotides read TGTGCCAGTAGCCTTACGACAGGGGGCCACTACGAGCAGTACTTC.

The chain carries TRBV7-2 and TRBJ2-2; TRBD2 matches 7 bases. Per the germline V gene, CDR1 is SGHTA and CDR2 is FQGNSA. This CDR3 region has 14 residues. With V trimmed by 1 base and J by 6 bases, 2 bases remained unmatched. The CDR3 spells CASSLGLAAGELFF. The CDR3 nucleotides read TGTGCCAGCAGCTTAGGCCTAGCGGCCGGGGAGCTGTTTTTT.

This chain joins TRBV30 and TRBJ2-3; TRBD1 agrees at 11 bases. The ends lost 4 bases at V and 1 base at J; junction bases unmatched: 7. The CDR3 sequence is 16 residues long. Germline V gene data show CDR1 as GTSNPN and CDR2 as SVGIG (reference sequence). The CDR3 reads CAWNLGQGAGTDTQYF. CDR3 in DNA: TGTGCCTGGAACCTAGGACAGGGGGCTGGCACAGATACGCAGTATTTT.

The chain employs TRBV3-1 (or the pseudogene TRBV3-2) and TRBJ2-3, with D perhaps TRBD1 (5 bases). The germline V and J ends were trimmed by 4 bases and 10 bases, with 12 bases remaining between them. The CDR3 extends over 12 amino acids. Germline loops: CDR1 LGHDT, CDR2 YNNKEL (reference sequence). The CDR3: CASSLPGRSQYF. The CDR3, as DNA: TGTGCCAGCAGCCTCCCAGGGCGCTCGCAGTATTTT.

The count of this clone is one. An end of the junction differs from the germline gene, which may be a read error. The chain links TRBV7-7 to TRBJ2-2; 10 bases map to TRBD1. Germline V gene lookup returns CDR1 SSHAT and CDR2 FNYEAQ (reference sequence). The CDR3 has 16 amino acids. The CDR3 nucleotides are TGTGCTAGCAGCCAGGGGACAGGGGCTAACACCGGGGAGCTGTTTTTT. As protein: CASSQGTGANTGELFF.

For the CDR3, the DNA is TGTGCCAGCAGCCAAGAAACCCAGGGCTATGAAAAACTGTTTTTT. Protein product: CASSQETQGYEKLFF. This chain links TRBV3-1 (or the pseudogene TRBV3-2) with TRBJ1-4, with a tentative D call TRBD1 (5 bases). There are 15 residues in the CDR3. V was pared by 0 bases and J by 6 bases, with 11 bases between. Germline V lookup: CDR1 LGHDT, CDR2 YNNKEL (reference sequence).

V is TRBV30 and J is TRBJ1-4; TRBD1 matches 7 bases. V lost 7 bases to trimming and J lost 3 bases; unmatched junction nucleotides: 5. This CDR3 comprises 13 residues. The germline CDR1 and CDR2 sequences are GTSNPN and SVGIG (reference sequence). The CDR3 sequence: CAYRDSPNEKLFF. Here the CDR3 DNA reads TGTGCCTACCGGGACAGCCCTAATGAAAAACTGTTTTTT.

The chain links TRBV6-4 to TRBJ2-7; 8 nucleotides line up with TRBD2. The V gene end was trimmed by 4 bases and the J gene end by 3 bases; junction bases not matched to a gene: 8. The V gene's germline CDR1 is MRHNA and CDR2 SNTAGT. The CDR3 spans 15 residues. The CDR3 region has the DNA TGTGCCAGCAGTGGACCCGGACTAGCAAGCTACGAGCAGTACTTC. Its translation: CASSGPGLASYEQYF.

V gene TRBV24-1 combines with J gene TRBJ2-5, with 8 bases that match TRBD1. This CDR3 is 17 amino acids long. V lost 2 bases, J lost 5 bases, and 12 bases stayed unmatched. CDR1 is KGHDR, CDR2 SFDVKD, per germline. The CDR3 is CATSDSLRAGGSETQYF. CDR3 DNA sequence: TGTGCCACCAGTGATTCTCTCCGGGCAGGGGGCTCGGAGACCCAGTACTTC.

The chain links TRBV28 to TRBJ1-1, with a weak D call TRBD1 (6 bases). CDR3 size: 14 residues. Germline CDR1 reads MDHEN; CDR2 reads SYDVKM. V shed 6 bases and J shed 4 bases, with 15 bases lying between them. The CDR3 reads CASSASQGGTEAFF. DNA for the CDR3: TGTGCCAGCAGCGCCTCACAGGGTGGCACTGAAGCTTTCTTT.

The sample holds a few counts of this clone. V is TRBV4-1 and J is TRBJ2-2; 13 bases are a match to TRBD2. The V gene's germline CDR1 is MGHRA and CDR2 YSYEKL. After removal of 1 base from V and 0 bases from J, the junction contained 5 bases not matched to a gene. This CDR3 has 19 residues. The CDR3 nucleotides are TGCGCCAGCAGCCAAGTGAGACTAGCGGGAGGCACGAACACCGGGGAGCTGTTTTTT. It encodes CASSQVRLAGGTNTGELFF.